Below, one T cell receptor beta chain is given with its context. Its antigen is undetermined. Germline assignment: CDR1 SGHRS and CDR2 YFSETQ. The CDR3 runs to 15 residues. V dropped 0 bases and J dropped 10 bases, with 16 bases sitting between them. The data originate from a study of cytomegalovirus exposure and HLA in healthy donors. TCRdb keeps only in-frame clones here, not all; method: immunoSEQ multiplex PCR. The sample consists of about 180,000 clones, around 84% of them appearing once. Regarding the study as a whole: The classifier was said to identify cytomegalovirus status with high specificity and sensitivity. One later analysis, an examination of the 90 to 150 validation repertoires, found that first-cohort TCR clusters tended to co-occur in them. Whilst most TCR sequences proved rare, a subset of public TCRs occurred across many donors.

The sequenced sample was PBMCs. This sequence was found in a man aged 18 to 29 in good health and CMV-seropositive. V is TRBV5-1 and J is TRBJ2-2, with TRBD1 as a possible D gene (6 bases). The CDR3 protein is CASSLDGQPYSELFF. The CDR3 DNA reads TGCGCCAGCAGCTTGGATGGACAGCCTTACTCGGAGCTGTTTTTT.